Below, one T cell receptor (beta chain) is given with its context. This entry comes from a study of T cell changes during pregnancy in multiple sclerosis. Only in-frame clones appear in the TCRdb table, and some are missing; sequencing was by immunoSEQ multiplex PCR. The table has about 40,000 clones, 75% to 95% seen once. The material sequenced was CD8+ T cells from peripheral blood mononuclear cells, taken before pregnancy. The receptor was derived from a female donor with multiple sclerosis, enrolled in a pregnancy study.

The CDR3 sequence is CASTPGTSGINEQFF. DNA of the CDR3: TGTGCCAGCACCCCCGGGACTAGCGGAATAAATGAGCAGTTCTTC. The chain recombines TRBV27 with TRBJ2-1, with 11 bases matching TRBD2. With V trimmed by 7 bases and J by 7 bases, 9 bases remained unmatched. The CDR3 runs 15 residues. Per the germline V gene, CDR1 is MNHEY and CDR2 is SMNVEV (reference sequence).